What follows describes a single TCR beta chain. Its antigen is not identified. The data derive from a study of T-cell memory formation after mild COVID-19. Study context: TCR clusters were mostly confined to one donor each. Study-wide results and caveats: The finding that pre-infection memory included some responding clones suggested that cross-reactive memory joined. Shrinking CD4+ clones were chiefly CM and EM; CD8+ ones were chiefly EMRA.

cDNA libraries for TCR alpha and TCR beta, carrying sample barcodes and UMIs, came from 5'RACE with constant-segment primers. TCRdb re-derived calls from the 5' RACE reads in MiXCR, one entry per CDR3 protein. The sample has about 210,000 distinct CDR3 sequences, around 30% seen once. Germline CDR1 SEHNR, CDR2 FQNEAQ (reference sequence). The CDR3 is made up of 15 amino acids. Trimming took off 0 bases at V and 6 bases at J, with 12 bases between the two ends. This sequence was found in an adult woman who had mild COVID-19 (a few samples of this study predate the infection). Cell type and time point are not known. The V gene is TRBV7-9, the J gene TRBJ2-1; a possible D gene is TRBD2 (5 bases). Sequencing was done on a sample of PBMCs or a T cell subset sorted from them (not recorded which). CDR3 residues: CASSLAGVSGNEQFF. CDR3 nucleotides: TGTGCCAGCAGCTTAGCGGGAGTATCTGGCAATGAGCAGTTCTTC.